These 18 T cell receptor beta chains came from one sample sequenced in a study of shared clonotypes between healthy human individuals. Libraries were prepared by immunoSEQ multiplex PCR; TCRdb keeps only in-frame clonotypes and omits some of them. The data contain about 460,000 clones, approximately 71% of them singletons. The sample consisted of PBMCs. These receptors all stem from a woman in her thirties or forties in good health. Some clones in this sample may be carry-over from other donors' samples.

The sample holds a few counts of this clone. The rearrangement links TRBV6-1 to TRBJ2-1; possibly TRBD1 or TRBD2 for D (6 bases each). CDR1 is MNHNS and CDR2 is SASEGT in the germline V gene. V was cut by 2 bases and J by 1 base, with 12 bases left in between. This CDR3 is 16 amino acids long. In DNA form, the CDR3 reads TGTGCCAGCAGTGAAAGCGGAGGGGGTTCCTACAATGAGCAGTTCTTC. Its translation is CASSESGGGSYNEQFF.

V and J are TRBV18 and TRBJ1-1; D unclear. CDR3 length: 16 amino acids. V shed 3 bases and J shed 1 base, with 15 bases lying between them. From germline, CDR1 is KGHSH and CDR2 LQKENI. The CDR3 spells CASSPTSGWENTEAFF. Here the CDR3 DNA reads TGTGCCAGCTCACCCACCTCGGGCTGGGAGAACACTGAAGCTTTCTTT.

This chain joins TRBV11-2 and TRBJ2-1, with D tentatively TRBD2 (6 bases). Germline V gives CDR1 SGHAT, CDR2 FQNNGV. This CDR3 is 14 amino acids long. Trimming removed 5 bases from V and 6 bases from J, with 14 bases in between. This CDR3 is CASSLGRISNEQFF. The CDR3 DNA follows: TGTGCCAGCAGCCTGGGGAGGATTAGCAATGAGCAGTTCTTC.

This chain uses TRBV29-1 with TRBJ2-1; 7 bases are shared with TRBD2. The CDR3 consists of 13 residues. The J segment lost 9 bases and the V segment lost 0 bases, leaving 5 bases of the junction unmatched. Germline CDR1 SQVTM, CDR2 ANQGSEA. CDR3 protein: CSVEDLGGAEQFF. The CDR3 nucleotides read TGCAGCGTTGAAGATTTGGGAGGGGCTGAGCAGTTCTTC.

This clone was seen only a few times. Other nucleotide sequences from this sample produce the same CDR3. This chain uses TRBV30 with TRBJ1-2; no clear D gene. V was trimmed by 3 bases and J by 2 bases, leaving 7 bases between them. Germline V gene sequence: CDR1 GTSNPN, CDR2 SVGIG (reference sequence). This CDR3 is 12 amino acids long. CDR3 in DNA: TGTGCCTGGAGCGACGGAAACTATGGCTACACCTTC. It encodes CAWSDGNYGYTF.

This clone was counted only a few times. J is TRBJ2-2 and V is TRBV28; D is possibly TRBD1 or TRBD2 (5 bases each). The ends were cut back, 10 bases at V and 1 base at J, with 13 bases in the middle. This CDR3 contains 14 residues. Germline V lookup: CDR1 MDHEN, CDR2 SYDVKM. The CDR3: CATIRDRNTGELFF. Written as DNA, the CDR3 is TGTGCCACCATCCGGGACCGGAACACCGGGGAGCTGTTTTTT.

The rearrangement joins TRBV25-1 to TRBJ1-1, with D maybe TRBD1 (6 bases). CDR1 and CDR2 from the germline V gene are MGHDK and SYGVNS. The CDR3 is made up of 13 amino acids. The V gene lost 7 bases and the J gene lost 4 bases, with 13 bases spanning the gap. CDR3 protein: CASTRGAATEAFF. CDR3 sequence (DNA): TGTGCCAGCACCCGGGGGGCTGCCACTGAAGCTTTCTTT.

The chain employs TRBV9 and TRBJ2-1; D is undetermined. With 0 bases removed from V and 8 bases from J, the gap between germline ends came to 3 bases. Germline CDR1 SGDLS, CDR2 YYNGEE. This CDR3 region has 11 residues. Here the CDR3 reads CASSVEDEQFF. CDR3 nucleotides: TGTGCCAGCAGCGTAGAGGATGAGCAGTTCTTC.

This chain joins TRBV4-3 and TRBJ2-1; weak D call: TRBD2 (5 bases). Trimming removed 0 bases from V and 10 bases from J, with 13 bases in between. The CDR3 contains 14 residues. Germline values: CDR1 LGHNA, CDR2 YSLEER. In DNA, the CDR3 is TGCGCCAGCAGCCAAGATGATAGCGCCGGGGAGCAGTTCTTC. It yields the protein CASSQDDSAGEQFF.

The chain employs TRBV7-3 and TRBJ2-3; 8 bases line up with TRBD2. V lost 1 base to trimming and J lost 5 bases; unmatched junction nucleotides: 5. The germline gives CDR1 SGHTA, CDR2 FQGTGA. The CDR3 has 15 amino acids. In nucleotides, the CDR3 is TGTGCCAGCAGCTTAATCACAGCGGGGGAAGATACGCAGTATTTT. Translating it yields CASSLITAGEDTQYF. The whole variable domain, remainder taken from reference TRBV7-3 and TRBJ2-3, is GAGVSQTPSNKVTEKGKYVELRCDPISGHTALYWYRQSLGQGPEFLIYFQGTGAADDSGLPNDRFFAVRPEGSVSTLKIQRTERGDSAVYLCASSLITAGEDTQYFGPGTRLTVL.

The chain carries TRBV29-1 and TRBJ2-2, with unresolved D. Trimming removed 5 bases at V and 0 bases at J, with 13 bases between. This CDR3 has 15 residues. CDR1 is SQVTM, CDR2 ANQGSEA, per germline. The CDR3 coding sequence is TGCAGCGTTACGGCTAGAAACGCGAACACCGGGGAGCTGTTTTTT. This translates into CSVTARNANTGELFF.

To note about this clone: A read error likely explains this, since a far larger clone differs by one base. The sample holds other DNA sequences that translate to the same CDR3. The genes are TRBV29-1 and TRBJ2-6, with a possible D match to TRBD1 (5 bases). Trimming stripped 6 bases from V and 2 bases from J, with 8 bases between. From germline, CDR1 is SQVTM and CDR2 ANQGSEA. The CDR3 runs 13 residues. CDR3 protein: CSVQGTGANVLTF. The CDR3, as DNA: TGCAGCGTCCAGGGTACTGGGGCCAACGTCCTGACTTTC.

Note on this clone: Given a far larger clone just one base away, this is likely a sequencing read error. Other DNA sequences from this sample encode an identical CDR3 as well. The chain employs TRBV30 and TRBJ1-4; a weak D match, TRBD1 (5 bases). The CDR3 runs 11 residues. Germline CDR1 is GTSNPN and CDR2 is SVGIG (reference sequence). The CDR3 spells CAWDKGRTLFF. The CDR3, as DNA: TGTGCCTGGGACAAGGGGCGTACACTGTTCTTT.

To note about this clone: A clone one base away is much larger, so this may be a read error. The CDR3 bases are TGTGCCGGCAGTAAAGGACTAGCGGACTACGAGCAGTACTTC. It specifies CAGSKGLADYEQYF. This chain links TRBV7-2 with TRBJ2-7; TRBD2 aligns across 10 bases. From germline, CDR1 is SGHTA and CDR2 FQGNSA. The CDR3 has 14 amino acids.

The V and J genes are TRBV2 and TRBJ2-7; 7 bases line up with TRBD2. This CDR3 contains 13 residues. V gave up 7 bases and J gave up 0 bases; unmatched junction bases: 3. Per the germline V gene, CDR1 is SNHLY and CDR2 is FYNNEI. In nucleotides, the CDR3 is TGTGCCAGCACATGGACTAGCTCCTACGAGCAGTACTTC. It is translated as CASTWTSSYEQYF.

Concerning this clone itself: This likely traces to a read error, being one base from a far larger clone. The CDR3 loop is CVSSLSPTGKDGYTF. CDR3 nucleotide sequence: TGTGTCAGCAGCTTGTCGCCAACAGGGAAGGATGGCTACACCTTC. V usage is TRBV5-5 and J usage is TRBJ1-2; possible D gene TRBD1, 6 bases. Germline V gene data show CDR1 as SGHKS and CDR2 as YYEKEE (reference sequence). The CDR3 totals 15 residues.

The chain employs TRBV4-3 and TRBJ2-7; TRBD2 matches 10 bases. CDR1 LGHNA and CDR2 YSLEER come from the germline V gene. This CDR3 has 15 residues. Trimming at V came to 3 bases and at J to 5 bases, leaving 7 bases not matched to a gene. The CDR3 DNA reads as TGCGCCAGCAGCCACGAGAGACTAGCGGGCCACGAGCAGTACTTC. Amino acids: CASSHERLAGHEQYF.

This chain joins TRBV7-8 and TRBJ2-1; D might be TRBD2 (5 bases). Trimming removed 1 base at V and 9 bases at J, with 10 bases between. Looked up from germline, CDR1 is SGHVS and CDR2 is FQNEAQ. This CDR3 is 13 amino acids long. CDR3 coding DNA: TGTGCCAGCAGCTTAGGGTTGCGGGTTGAGCAGTTCTTC. It codes for CASSLGLRVEQFF.